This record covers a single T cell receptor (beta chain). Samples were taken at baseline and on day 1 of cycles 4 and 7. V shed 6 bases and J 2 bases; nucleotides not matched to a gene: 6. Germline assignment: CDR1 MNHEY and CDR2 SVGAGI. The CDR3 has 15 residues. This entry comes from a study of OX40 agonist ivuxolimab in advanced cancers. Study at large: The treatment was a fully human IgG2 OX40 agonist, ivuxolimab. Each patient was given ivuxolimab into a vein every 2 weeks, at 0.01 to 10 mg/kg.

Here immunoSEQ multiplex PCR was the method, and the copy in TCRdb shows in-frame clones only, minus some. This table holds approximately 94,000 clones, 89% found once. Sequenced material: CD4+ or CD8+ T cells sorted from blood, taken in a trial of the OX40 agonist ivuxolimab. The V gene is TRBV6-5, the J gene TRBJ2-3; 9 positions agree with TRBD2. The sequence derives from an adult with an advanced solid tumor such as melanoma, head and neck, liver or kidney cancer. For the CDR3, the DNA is TGTGCCAGCAGGAGAATAGCGGGGGTCACAGATACGCAGTATTTT. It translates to CASRRIAGVTDTQYF.